The table lists the clone carrying this TCR beta chain with a count of one. Only in-frame clones appear in the TCRdb table, and some are missing; sequencing was by immunoSEQ multiplex PCR. The data show about 250,000 clones, with 70% to 90% seen just once and roughly 3% held by the top ten. This entry belongs to a study of Ad26.COV2.S vaccination and SARS-CoV-2 variants. Germline CDR1 MNHEY, CDR2 SVGAGI. The CDR3 spans 16 residues. Deletions cut 0 bases from V and 0 bases from J, with 12 bases between. Treatment described: about 20 received Ad26.COV2.S at low or high dose, single or two shots; several received placebo; per-sample allocation not given. The study sampled participants on day 63 after the first vaccine or placebo injection.

This receptor was obtained from a person between 18 and 60 years old who received the Ad26.COV2.S COVID-19 vaccine or a placebo. V usage is TRBV6-5 and J usage is TRBJ2-7, with D possibly TRBD1 on 6 matching bases. The source was peripheral blood, collected in a trial of Ad26.COV2.S vaccine versus placebo. CDR3 in amino acids: CASSYSTGHVSYEQYF. The CDR3 coding sequence is TGTGCCAGCAGTTACTCGACAGGACACGTCTCCTACGAGCAGTACTTC.